Each of the 4 T cell receptor beta chains below was sequenced from the same sample in a study of T cells in Graves' hyperthyroidism and ophthalmopathy. Amplified TCR beta CDR3 regions came from RNA transcripts. The HTBI set primed first-round TCR CDR3 RT-PCR. TCRdb reprocessed the multiplex PCR reads with MiXCR, giving one entry per CDR3 protein. The table shows 550,000 to 600,000 distinct CDR3 sequences, with 14% occurring only once. The sequenced sample was blood. These receptors were collected from a woman younger than 35 with Graves' ophthalmopathy.

This clonotype was detected ten times or more. CDR3 in amino acids: CASSRSPGGRTKTGVGNQPQHF. The CDR3 DNA reads TGTGCCAGTAGTAGGAGCCCGGGGGGTCGGACGAAAACAGGAGTCGGCAATCAGCCCCAGCATTTT. The rearrangement joins TRBV19 to TRBJ1-5, with D possibly TRBD1 on 5 matching bases. Germline V CDR1 and CDR2: LNHDA, SQIVND (reference sequence). The CDR3 is made up of 22 amino acids. The V and J ends lost 4 bases and 2 bases respectively, with 33 bases between them.

The chain recombines TRBV27 with TRBJ1-1; 12 nucleotides match TRBD1. Unmatched junction bases numbered 9, after V lost 5 bases and J lost 8 bases. The CDR3 is 15 amino acids. Germline V gene sequence: CDR1 MNHEY, CDR2 SMNVEV (reference sequence). CDR3 sequence reads: CASSLYPGTGGEAFF. Written as DNA, the CDR3 is TGTGCCAGCAGTCTTTACCCCGGGACAGGGGGCGAAGCTTTCTTT.

This clonotype occurred a few times. A read error is possible here, since a much larger clone lies one base away. The chain combines TRBV9 with TRBJ2-3; D ambiguous. Germline lookup yields CDR1 SGDLS and CDR2 YYNGEE. Trimming pared 0 bases from V and 5 bases from J, leaving 4 bases between. The CDR3 covers 12 residues. CDR3 DNA sequence: TGTGCCAGCAGCGTAGTCGGAGATACGCAGTATTTT. This codes for CASSVVGDTQYF.

This clonotype was observed a few times. The chain joins TRBV20-1 to TRBJ1-6, with TRBD1 identical over 10 bases. The CDR3 sequence is 19 residues long. J was trimmed by 3 bases and V by 0 bases; bases with no gene match: 11. Germline lookup yields CDR1 DFQATT and CDR2 SNEGSKA (reference sequence). CDR3 nucleotides: TGCAGTGCTAGAGATCCGGGGACAGGGGAAGGTTACTATAATTCACCCCTCCACTTT. It translates to CSARDPGTGEGYYNSPLHF.